The 28 T cell receptor beta chains given below trace back to one sample, sequenced in a study of shared clonotypes between healthy human individuals. TCRdb's table, derived via immunoSEQ multiplex PCR, lists solely in-frame clones and lacks some. The table shows a few million clones, with more than 90% occurring only once. Sequencing was done on a sample of naive CD4+ T cells sorted from blood. Subset meaning: CD45RA+ positively selected. The receptors here all came from a man younger than 35 in good health.

This CDR3 reads CASSPLSARGDYEQYF. CDR3 in DNA: TGTGCCAGCAGCCCCCTCTCGGCACGGGGTGACTACGAGCAGTACTTC. The rearrangement joins TRBV7-2 to TRBJ2-7; D may be TRBD2 (5 bases). Germline V gene lookup returns CDR1 SGHTA and CDR2 FQGNSA. Trimming pared 5 bases from V and 3 bases from J, leaving 20 bases between. The CDR3 is 16 residues long. The full variable domain, with the rest looked up from reference TRBV7-2 and TRBJ2-7, is GAGVSQSPSNKVTEKGKDVELRCDPISGHTALYWYRQSLGQGLEFLIYFQGNSAPDKSGLPSDRFSAERTGGSVSTLTIQRTQQEDSAVYLCASSPLSARGDYEQYFGPGTRLTVT.

On this clone: Other DNA variants within this sample encode the same CDR3. The V call is TRBV5-1, the J call TRBJ2-1; 9 bases agree with TRBD2. V lost 0 bases and J lost 1; bases outside the gene matches: 2. The CDR3 has 16 amino acids. Germline V lookup: CDR1 SGHRS, CDR2 YFSETQ. The CDR3 nucleotides are TGCGCCAGCAGCTTGGTAGCGGGAGAGTCCTACAATGAGCAGTTCTTC. It encodes CASSLVAGESYNEQFF.

Concerning this clone: At the DNA level, this CDR3 is encoded by other sequences in the same sample as well. The V call is TRBV11-3, the J call TRBJ2-2; 7 nucleotides match TRBD2. Losses at the gene ends were 2 bases for V and 5 bases for J; bases not matched to a gene: 2. The germline CDR1 and CDR2 sequences are SGHNT and YENEEA. This CDR3 has 14 amino acids. In nucleotides, the CDR3 is TGTGCCAGCAGCTTACAGGGAGGGACCGGGGAGCTGTTTTTT. It translates to CASSLQGGTGELFF.

The chain uses TRBV27 and TRBJ2-7, with D maybe TRBD2 (5 bases). Germline-derived CDR1 and CDR2 are MNHEY and SMNVEV (reference sequence). The CDR3 has 17 amino acids. The V gene lost 5 bases and the J gene lost 0 bases, with 20 bases spanning the gap. CDR3 coding DNA: TGTGCCAGCAGTCCTCGCTTCCAGGCGACTACCTCCTACGAGCAGTACTTC. It translates to CASSPRFQATTSYEQYF.

This clone was seen a few times. The chain employs TRBV19 and TRBJ1-5, with 8 bases lining up with TRBD1. Germline trimming cut 3 bases from V and 7 bases from J; bases unmatched to any gene: 8. The CDR3 extends over 15 amino acids. Germline-derived CDR1 and CDR2 are LNHDA and SQIVND (reference sequence). The CDR3: CASSIEGQGRQPQHF. The CDR3 DNA sequence: TGTGCCAGTAGTATTGAAGGACAGGGAAGGCAGCCCCAGCATTTT.

This chain connects TRBV6-5 to TRBJ2-4; 14 bases fit TRBD2. V was clipped by 2 bases and J by 7 bases; unmatched bases: 4. Germline CDR1 MNHEY, CDR2 SVGAGI. This CDR3 is built from 16 residues. The CDR3 coding sequence is TGTGCCAGCAGTTACCGGACTAGCGGGGGGCGGAACATTCAGTACTTC. Protein sequence: CASSYRTSGGRNIQYF.

This clone was detected a few times. J is TRBJ1-6 and V is TRBV7-9; 9 nucleotides align to TRBD1. Unmatched junction bases numbered 13, after V lost 5 bases and J lost 8 bases. CDR1 and CDR2 (germline): SEHNR, FQNEAQ (reference sequence). The CDR3 is made up of 17 amino acids. The CDR3 nucleotides read TGTGCCAGCAGCCGCACCCGACAGGGGGTTTCCGATTCACCCCTCCACTTT. It encodes CASSRTRQGVSDSPLHF.

The chain is built from TRBV19 and TRBJ1-2, with unresolved D. Germline values: CDR1 LNHDA, CDR2 SQIVND (reference sequence). Trimming pared 3 bases from V and 4 bases from J, leaving 12 bases between. The CDR3 runs to 14 residues. The CDR3 DNA reads TGTGCCAGTAGTATGGACGGCGGTGGCTATGGCTACACCTTC. Translating it yields CASSMDGGGYGYTF. Variable domain in full (rest from reference TRBV19 and TRBJ1-2): DGGITQSPKYLFRKEGQNVTLSCEQNLNHDAMYWYRQDPGQGLRLIYYSQIVNDFQKGDIAEGYSVSREKKESFPLTVTSAQKNPTAFYLCASSMDGGGYGYTFGSGTRLTVV.

V and J are TRBV11-2 and TRBJ2-1; D not resolved. This CDR3 comprises 13 residues. Between the trimmed V and J ends, which lost 3 bases and 7 bases, there was a span of 10 bases. CDR1 and CDR2 (germline): SGHAT, FQNNGV. Here the CDR3 DNA reads TGTGCCAGCAGCTTCCACGGCGGAAATGAGCAGTTCTTC. Amino acids: CASSFHGGNEQFF.

The chain has TRBV7-9 and TRBJ1-6; a possible D gene is TRBD1 (5 bases). V was pared by 9 bases and J by 9 bases, with 18 bases between. The CDR3 is made up of 14 amino acids. The V gene's germline CDR1 is SEHNR and CDR2 FQNEAQ (reference sequence). The CDR3 coding sequence is TGTGCCAGTCTTCCCGGGACTTCGGGTTCACCCCTCCACTTT. Amino acids: CASLPGTSGSPLHF.

J is TRBJ2-4 and V is TRBV7-2, with TRBD2 identical over 10 bases. Germline V gene sequence: CDR1 SGHTA, CDR2 FQGNSA. This CDR3 region has 18 residues. Unmatched junction bases numbered 11, after V lost 5 bases and J lost 1 base. The chain's CDR3 is CASSLEGLAARAKNIQYF. CDR3 in DNA: TGTGCCAGCAGCCTAGAAGGACTAGCGGCCAGGGCCAAAAACATTCAGTACTTC. The whole variable domain, remainder taken from reference TRBV7-2 and TRBJ2-4, is GAGVSQSPSNKVTEKGKDVELRCDPISGHTALYWYRQSLGQGLEFLIYFQGNSAPDKSGLPSDRFSAERTGGSVSTLTIQRTQQEDSAVYLCASSLEGLAARAKNIQYFGAGTRLSVL.

The rearrangement links TRBV10-3 to TRBJ2-5, with D possibly matching TRBD2 (5 bases). The CDR3 runs to 12 residues. Germline CDR1 reads ENHRY; CDR2 reads SYGVKD. Trimming pared 6 bases from V and 0 bases from J, leaving 5 bases between. This CDR3 is CAISGNQETQYF. CDR3 sequence (DNA): TGTGCCATCAGCGGGAACCAAGAGACCCAGTACTTC.

The V and J genes are TRBV5-4 and TRBJ1-5, with a weak D call TRBD1 (5 bases). CDR3 length equals 15 residues. Germline V gene lookup returns CDR1 SGHNT and CDR2 YYREEE (reference sequence). The ends were cut back, 4 bases at V and 0 bases at J, with 11 bases in the middle. DNA of the CDR3: TGTGCCAGCAGCATTGGGGGGGTTAGCAATCAGCCCCAGCATTTT. Encoded protein: CASSIGGVSNQPQHF.

The chain uses TRBV6-8 and TRBJ1-5, with D tentatively TRBD1 (5 bases). This CDR3 contains 18 residues. CDR1 MNHGY and CDR2 SAAAGT come from the germline V gene. V lost 6 bases, J lost 2 bases, and 23 bases lay in between. This CDR3 is CASRGTGTAIHGNQPQHF. CDR3 DNA: TGTGCCAGCAGGGGAACCGGGACGGCCATCCATGGCAATCAGCCCCAGCATTTT.

In its sample, this clone was seen a few times. V usage is TRBV10-1 and J usage is TRBJ1-5, with D hard to call. Looked up from germline, CDR1 is WNHNN and CDR2 is SYGVQD (reference sequence). Between the trimmed V and J ends, which lost 8 bases and 6 bases, there was a span of 11 bases. The CDR3 spans 12 residues. In nucleotides, the CDR3 is TGCGCCAGCCACCCAGATAGTCAGCCCCAGCATTTT. Amino acid sequence: CASHPDSQPQHF.

The J gene is TRBJ2-5, the V gene TRBV28; no firm D call. This CDR3 is 15 amino acids long. V was clipped by 5 bases and J by 0 bases, with 13 bases between them. Germline CDR1 reads MDHEN; CDR2 reads SYDVKM. The DNA for the CDR3 is TGTGCCAGCAGTCCGACCAAGCTCTACCAAGAGACCCAGTACTTC. This sequence encodes CASSPTKLYQETQYF.

This sequence joins TRBV27 and TRBJ2-2; 7 bases line up with TRBD2. The germline CDR1 and CDR2 sequences are MNHEY and SMNVEV (reference sequence). The V gene end was trimmed by 3 bases and the J gene end by 0 bases; junction bases not matched to a gene: 4. The CDR3 extends over 16 amino acids. CDR3 protein: CASSLVGGPNTGELFF. The CDR3 DNA is TGTGCCAGCAGTTTGGTGGGAGGGCCGAACACCGGGGAGCTGTTTTTT.

This rearrangement joins TRBV5-6 to TRBJ2-1; TRBD2 matches at 11 bases. CDR3 length equals 16 residues. The V segment lost 0 bases and the J segment 5 bases; nucleotides outside the gene matches: 4. Germline lookup yields CDR1 SGHDT and CDR2 YYEEEE. Written as DNA, the CDR3 is TGTGCCAGCAGCTTGGCGACTAGCGGGACAGACAATGAGCAGTTCTTC. Its protein product is CASSLATSGTDNEQFF.

The V and J genes are TRBV5-1 and TRBJ1-3; 9 nucleotides align to TRBD1. Germline loops: CDR1 SGHRS, CDR2 YFSETQ. The CDR3 covers 15 residues. The V and J ends lost 0 bases and 3 bases, in that order; junction bases with no gene match: 1. Here the CDR3 reads CASSLGTGVGNTIYF. The CDR3 nucleotides read TGCGCCAGCAGCTTGGGGACAGGGGTTGGAAACACCATATATTTT.

The chain recombines TRBV4-1 with TRBJ2-7; D is unclear. The CDR3 totals 15 residues. Per the germline V gene, CDR1 is MGHRA and CDR2 is YSYEKL. V was cut by 2 bases and J by 2 bases, with 13 bases left in between. The CDR3, as DNA: TGCGCCAGCAGCCAACCCAGAGAAAACCCCTACGAGCAGTACTTC. As protein: CASSQPRENPYEQYF.

The rearrangement links TRBV5-1 to TRBJ1-2, with D possibly being TRBD1 (6 bases). Trimming left V 2 bases short and J 0 bases short, with 11 bases between. This CDR3 contains 15 residues. Germline V gene data show CDR1 as SGHRS and CDR2 as YFSETQ. The CDR3 coding sequence is TGCGCCAGCAGCTTACAGGGACCTTCTAACTATGGCTACACCTTC. Translated, it gives CASSLQGPSNYGYTF.

This sequence joins TRBV5-1 and TRBJ1-6; D is perhaps TRBD1 (6 bases). The CDR3 runs to 14 residues. The V gene lost 4 bases and the J gene lost 6 bases, with 11 bases spanning the gap. Per the germline V gene, CDR1 is SGHRS and CDR2 is YFSETQ. For the CDR3, the DNA is TGCGCCAGCAGCGTCCAGGGGTTTAATTCACCCCTCCACTTT. It translates to CASSVQGFNSPLHF.

The V call is TRBV19, the J call TRBJ2-4; no reliable D call. The V end lost 6 bases, the J end lost 7 bases, and 10 bases lay between the germline ends. Looked up from germline, CDR1 is LNHDA and CDR2 is SQIVND (reference sequence). The CDR3 contains 12 residues. CDR3 sequence reads: CASSPDFNIQYF. The DNA for the CDR3 is TGTGCCAGTAGCCCAGATTTTAACATTCAGTACTTC. The full variable domain, its missing parts supplied by reference TRBV19 and TRBJ2-4, is DGGITQSPKYLFRKEGQNVTLSCEQNLNHDAMYWYRQDPGQGLRLIYYSQIVNDFQKGDIAEGYSVSREKKESFPLTVTSAQKNPTAFYLCASSPDFNIQYFGAGTRLSVL.

This clone was seen more than once but under ten times. The chain couples TRBV19 to TRBJ1-5, with D unclear. The CDR3 spans 11 residues. The germline gives CDR1 LNHDA, CDR2 SQIVND (reference sequence). The V end lost 5 bases, the J end lost 11 bases, and 10 bases lay between the germline ends. The CDR3 sequence is CASSSLRAQHF. CDR3 sequence (DNA): TGTGCCAGTAGTTCTCTCCGGGCCCAGCATTTT.

V and J are TRBV11-2 and TRBJ1-1; D perhaps matches TRBD1 (5 bases). The germline gives CDR1 SGHAT, CDR2 FQNNGV. This CDR3 is 15 amino acids long. V was trimmed by 3 bases and J by 1 base, leaving 12 bases between them. CDR3 sequence (DNA): TGTGCCAGCAGCTTCTTTAGAGGGGAGAACACTGAAGCTTTCTTT. Encoded protein: CASSFFRGENTEAFF.

This clone was observed once. V gene TRBV5-1 combines with J gene TRBJ1-2, with D possibly TRBD1 on 6 matching bases. V dropped 3 bases and J dropped 6 bases, with 12 bases sitting between them. The CDR3 spans 13 residues. The germline gives CDR1 SGHRS, CDR2 YFSETQ. CDR3 DNA: TGCGCCAGCAGCTCTCAGGGGTTAAATGGCTACACCTTC. Amino acids: CASSSQGLNGYTF.

V gene TRBV7-9 combines with J gene TRBJ2-3, with D perhaps TRBD2 (6 bases). The CDR3 is 15 residues long. The germline gives CDR1 SEHNR, CDR2 FQNEAQ (reference sequence). Trimming removed 5 bases from V and 6 bases from J, with 18 bases in between. The DNA of the CDR3 is TGTGCCAGCAGCCCGGGGGTAGGCTCGGGGGATACGCAGTATTTT. Protein: CASSPGVGSGDTQYF. Supplemented by reference TRBV7-9 and TRBJ2-3, the full variable domain reads DTGVSQNPRHKITKRGQNVTFRCDPISEHNRLYWYRQTLGQGPEFLTYFQNEAQLEKSRLLSDRFSAERPKGSFSTLEIQRTEQGDSAMYLCASSPGVGSGDTQYFGPGTRLTVL.

The chain is built from TRBV28 and TRBJ1-4; possible D gene TRBD1, 6 bases. CDR1 and CDR2 from the germline V gene are MDHEN and SYDVKM. V dropped 5 bases and J dropped 5 bases, with 9 bases sitting between them. CDR3 length: 13 residues. DNA for the CDR3: TGTGCCAGCAGTGCCGACAGGAATGAAAAACTGTTTTTT. It translates to CASSADRNEKLFF.